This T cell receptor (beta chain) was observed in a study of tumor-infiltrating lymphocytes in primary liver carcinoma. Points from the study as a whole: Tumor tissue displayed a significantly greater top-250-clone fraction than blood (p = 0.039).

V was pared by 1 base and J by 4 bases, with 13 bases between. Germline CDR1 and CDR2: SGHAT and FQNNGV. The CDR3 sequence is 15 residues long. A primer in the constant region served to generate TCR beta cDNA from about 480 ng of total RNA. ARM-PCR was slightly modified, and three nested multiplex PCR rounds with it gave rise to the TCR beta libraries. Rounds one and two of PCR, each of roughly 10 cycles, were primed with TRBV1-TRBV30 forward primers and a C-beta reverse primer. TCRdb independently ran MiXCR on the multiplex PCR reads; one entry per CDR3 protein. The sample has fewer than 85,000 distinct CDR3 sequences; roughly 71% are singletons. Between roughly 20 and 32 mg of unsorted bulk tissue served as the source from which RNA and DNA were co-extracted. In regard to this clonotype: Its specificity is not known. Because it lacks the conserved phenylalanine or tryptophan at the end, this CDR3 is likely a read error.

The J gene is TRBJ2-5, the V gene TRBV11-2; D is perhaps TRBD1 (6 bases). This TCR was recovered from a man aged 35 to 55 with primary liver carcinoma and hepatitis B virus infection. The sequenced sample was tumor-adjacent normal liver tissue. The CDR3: CASSLGGTGLETQYL. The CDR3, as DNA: TGTGCCAGCAGCTTAGGGGGTACAGGGTTAGAGACCCAGTACCTC.